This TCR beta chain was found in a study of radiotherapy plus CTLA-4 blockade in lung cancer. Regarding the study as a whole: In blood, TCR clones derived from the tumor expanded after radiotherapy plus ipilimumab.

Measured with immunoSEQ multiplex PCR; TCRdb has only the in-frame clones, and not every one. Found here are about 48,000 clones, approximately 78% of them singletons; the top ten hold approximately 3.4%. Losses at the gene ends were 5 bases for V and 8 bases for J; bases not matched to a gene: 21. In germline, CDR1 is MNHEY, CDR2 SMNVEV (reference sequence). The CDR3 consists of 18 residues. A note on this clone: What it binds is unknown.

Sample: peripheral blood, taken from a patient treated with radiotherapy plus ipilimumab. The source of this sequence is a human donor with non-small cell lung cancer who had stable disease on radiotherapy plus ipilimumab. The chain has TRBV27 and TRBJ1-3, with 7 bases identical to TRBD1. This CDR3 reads CASSPRTPPRTGLYTIYF. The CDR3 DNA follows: TGTGCCAGCAGTCCTCGAACTCCCCCCCGGACAGGTTTATACACCATATATTTT.